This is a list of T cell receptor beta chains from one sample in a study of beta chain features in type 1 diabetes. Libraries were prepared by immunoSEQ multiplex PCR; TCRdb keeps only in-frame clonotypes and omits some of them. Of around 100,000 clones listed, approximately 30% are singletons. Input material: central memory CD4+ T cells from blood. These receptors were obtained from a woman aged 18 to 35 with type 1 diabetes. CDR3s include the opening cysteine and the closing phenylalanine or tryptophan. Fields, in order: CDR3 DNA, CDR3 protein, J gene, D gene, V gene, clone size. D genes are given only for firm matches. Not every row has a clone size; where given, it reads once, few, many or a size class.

cdr3_nt: TGTGCCAGCAGCCCCCGAACGGACGGGATACAGCATTTT
cdr3_aa: CASSPRTDGIQHF
j_call: TRBJ1-5
d_call: NA
v_call: TRBV14
clone_size: few

cdr3_nt: TGTGCCAGCAGCCCTAGCGGGGGACCAGGATACAATGAGCAGTTCTTC
cdr3_aa: CASSPSGGPGYNEQFF
j_call: TRBJ2-1
d_call: TRBD2
v_call: TRBV7-2
clone_size: NA

cdr3_nt: TGCGCCAGCAGCCAAACAGGGTCGTCCTACAATGAGCAGTTCTTC
cdr3_aa: CASSQTGSSYNEQFF
j_call: TRBJ2-1
d_call: NA
v_call: TRBV4-1
clone_size: NA

cdr3_nt: TGTGCCAGCAGCTTAGGACTTGGCACAGATACGCAGTATTTT
cdr3_aa: CASSLGLGTDTQYF
j_call: TRBJ2-3
d_call: NA
v_call: TRBV7-2
clone_size: few

cdr3_nt: TGTGCCAGTAGTATCGGGGGTTATAGCAATCAGCCCCAGCATTTT
cdr3_aa: CASSIGGYSNQPQHF
j_call: TRBJ1-5
d_call: NA
v_call: TRBV19
clone_size: few

cdr3_nt: TGTGCCAGCAGCTCCGGACTAGCGGGAGTCGAACAGTTCTTC
cdr3_aa: CASSSGLAGVEQFF
j_call: TRBJ2-1
d_call: TRBD2
v_call: TRBV7-2
clone_size: few

cdr3_nt: TGCAGTTCCAACAGGGGGAATGAGCAGTTCTTC
cdr3_aa: CSSNRGNEQFF
j_call: TRBJ2-1
d_call: TRBD1
v_call: TRBV20-1
clone_size: few

cdr3_nt: TGTGCCAGCGGCCGACTAGCGGGAGCCGGCAATGAGCAGTTCTTC
cdr3_aa: CASGRLAGAGNEQFF
j_call: TRBJ2-1
d_call: TRBD2
v_call: TRBV2
clone_size: NA

cdr3_nt: TGTGCCAGCAGTCTGGGCGGGAGGGCCGCCGGGGAGCTGTTTTTT
cdr3_aa: CASSLGGRAAGELFF
j_call: TRBJ2-2
d_call: TRBD2
v_call: TRBV28
clone_size: NA

cdr3_nt: TGCGCCAGCAGTGAGTTGGGGGGGCTGGCCAAAAACATTCAGTACTTC
cdr3_aa: CASSELGGLAKNIQYF
j_call: TRBJ2-4
d_call: NA
v_call: TRBV10-2
clone_size: NA

cdr3_nt: TGTGCCAGCAGCTTATCCAGCGCCATGAACACTGAAGCTTTCTTT
cdr3_aa: CASSLSSAMNTEAFF
j_call: TRBJ1-1
d_call: NA
v_call: TRBV7-2
clone_size: NA

cdr3_nt: TGCAGCGTTTCCGACAGGAACACTGAAGCTTTCTTT
cdr3_aa: CSVSDRNTEAFF
j_call: TRBJ1-1
d_call: NA
v_call: TRBV29-1
clone_size: few

cdr3_nt: TGTGCCAGCAGTCTAGGACAGGGACCTAATGAAAAACTGTTTTTT
cdr3_aa: CASSLGQGPNEKLFF
j_call: TRBJ1-4
d_call: TRBD1
v_call: TRBV7-2
clone_size: NA

cdr3_nt: TGTGCCAGCAGCGTAATGGTGTCGGCAGGGGGTCGGGATACGCAGTATTTT
cdr3_aa: CASSVMVSAGGRDTQYF
j_call: TRBJ2-3
d_call: TRBD1
v_call: TRBV9
clone_size: few

cdr3_nt: TGTGCCAGCAGCAGTACTGTCACAGATACGCAGTATTTT
cdr3_aa: CASSSTVTDTQYF
j_call: TRBJ2-3
d_call: NA
v_call: TRBV4-2
clone_size: NA

cdr3_nt: TGCAGCGTTGTCGGTGAAGTTACGCAGTATTTT
cdr3_aa: CSVVGEVTQYF
j_call: TRBJ2-3
d_call: NA
v_call: TRBV29-1
clone_size: few

cdr3_nt: TGTGCCAGCAGTGCACCACAGGGAGCCGGCTCTGGGGCCAACGTCCTGACTTTC
cdr3_aa: CASSAPQGAGSGANVLTF
j_call: TRBJ2-6
d_call: NA
v_call: TRBV2
clone_size: NA

cdr3_nt: TGTGCCAGCAGTCCCCTGGGGACAGGGGCTTACAATGAGCAGTTCTTC
cdr3_aa: CASSPLGTGAYNEQFF
j_call: TRBJ2-1
d_call: TRBD1
v_call: TRBV28
clone_size: NA

cdr3_nt: TGCGCCAGCAGCTTGGGAGGGCCAGATACGCAGTATTTT
cdr3_aa: CASSLGGPDTQYF
j_call: TRBJ2-3
d_call: NA
v_call: TRBV5-1
clone_size: few

cdr3_nt: TGCGCCAGCAGCATACTGGGACAGGGGGCGGCCGGGGAGCTGTTTTTT
cdr3_aa: CASSILGQGAAGELFF
j_call: TRBJ2-2
d_call: TRBD1
v_call: TRBV5-1
clone_size: NA

cdr3_nt: TGTGCCTGGAGCCCCCAAAACACCGGGGAGCTGTTTTTT
cdr3_aa: CAWSPQNTGELFF
j_call: TRBJ2-2
d_call: NA
v_call: TRBV30
clone_size: NA

cdr3_nt: TGTGCCAGCAGCTTGACTAGCGGGAGGGGGGAGACCCAGTACTTC
cdr3_aa: CASSLTSGRGETQYF
j_call: TRBJ2-5
d_call: TRBD2
v_call: TRBV7-2
clone_size: few

cdr3_nt: TGTGCCAGCTCAGCGGGGCCAGGGCCTGGGGCCAACGTCCTGACTTTC
cdr3_aa: CASSAGPGPGANVLTF
j_call: TRBJ2-6
d_call: TRBD2
v_call: TRBV19
clone_size: few

cdr3_nt: TGTGCCAGCAGCTTGATCGACAGTTACGAGCAGTACTTC
cdr3_aa: CASSLIDSYEQYF
j_call: TRBJ2-7
d_call: NA
v_call: TRBV7-2
clone_size: NA

cdr3_nt: TGTGCCTGGGAGAACAGCAGGGGCACAGATACGCAGTATTTT
cdr3_aa: CAWENSRGTDTQYF
j_call: TRBJ2-3
d_call: NA
v_call: TRBV30
clone_size: few

cdr3_nt: TGTGCCAGCAGATTAGGGACTAGCGGGACCTACAATGAGCAGTTCTTC
cdr3_aa: CASRLGTSGTYNEQFF
j_call: TRBJ2-1
d_call: TRBD2
v_call: TRBV5-5
clone_size: NA

cdr3_nt: TGTGCCAGCAGTGGGCAGAACTATGGCTACACCTTC
cdr3_aa: CASSGQNYGYTF
j_call: TRBJ1-2
d_call: NA
v_call: TRBV2
clone_size: NA

cdr3_nt: TGTGCCAGCAGTGAGACGGGCCTCCGGGAGGATGAGCAGTTCTTC
cdr3_aa: CASSETGLREDEQFF
j_call: TRBJ2-1
d_call: TRBD2
v_call: TRBV28
clone_size: NA

cdr3_nt: TGTGCCAGCAGTGGGAGCAGGGGACCGCGGGAGGCCTACGAGCAGTACTTC
cdr3_aa: CASSGSRGPREAYEQYF
j_call: TRBJ2-7
d_call: TRBD2
v_call: TRBV27
clone_size: once

cdr3_nt: TGTGCCAGCAGTTTGCAGACTCCCGATACGCAGTATTTT
cdr3_aa: CASSLQTPDTQYF
j_call: TRBJ2-3
d_call: NA
v_call: TRBV27
clone_size: NA

cdr3_nt: TGTGCCAGCAGCTTAGTCACCTACGAGCAGTACTTC
cdr3_aa: CASSLVTYEQYF
j_call: TRBJ2-7
d_call: NA
v_call: TRBV7-9
clone_size: NA

cdr3_nt: TGTGCCAGCAGCTTGGGCCTCACTGGAAACACCATATATTTT
cdr3_aa: CASSLGLTGNTIYF
j_call: TRBJ1-3
d_call: NA
v_call: TRBV7-9
clone_size: few